This T cell receptor beta chain appears in the sequencing data of a study of OX40 agonist ivuxolimab in advanced cancers. Study-level background: Ivuxolimab doses were 0.01, 0.1, 0.3, 1.5, 3 or 10 mg/kg every 2 weeks.

Concerning this clone: As yet, its antigen is unknown.

Findings of the study overall: Low clonal expansion, among the lowest seen, marked partial responders at 0.1-3.0 mg/kg.

Sequencing was performed with immunoSEQ multiplex PCR; in TCRdb, only in-frame clones are kept and a portion is missing. There are about 68,000 clones in the sample; 86% occur only once, and 5.5% to 8% lies in the top ten. CDR3 length: 14 residues. Germline loops: CDR1 SGDLS, CDR2 YYNGEE. The ends lost 0 bases at V and 4 bases at J; junction bases unmatched: 1. Samples were taken at baseline and on day 1 of cycles 4 and 7. V gene TRBV9 combines with J gene TRBJ1-1; 9 nucleotides agree with TRBD1. Sequenced material: CD4+ or CD8+ T cells sorted from blood, taken in a trial of the OX40 agonist ivuxolimab. The TCR was taken from an adult with an advanced solid tumor such as melanoma, head and neck, liver or kidney cancer. The CDR3 sequence: CASSVGQGGTEAFF. The DNA for the CDR3 is TGTGCCAGCAGCGTAGGACAGGGGGGCACTGAAGCTTTCTTT.